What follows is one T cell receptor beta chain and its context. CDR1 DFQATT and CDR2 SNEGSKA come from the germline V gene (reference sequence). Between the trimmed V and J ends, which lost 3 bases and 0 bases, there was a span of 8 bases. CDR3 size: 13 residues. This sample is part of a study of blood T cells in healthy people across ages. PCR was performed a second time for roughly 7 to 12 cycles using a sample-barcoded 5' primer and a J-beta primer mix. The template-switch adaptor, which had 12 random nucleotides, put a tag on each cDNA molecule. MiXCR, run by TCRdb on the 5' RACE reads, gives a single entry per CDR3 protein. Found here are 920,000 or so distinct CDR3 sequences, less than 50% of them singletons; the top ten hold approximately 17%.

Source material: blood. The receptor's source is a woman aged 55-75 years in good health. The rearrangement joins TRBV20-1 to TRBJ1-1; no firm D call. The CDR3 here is CSARGQMNTEAFF. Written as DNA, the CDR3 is TGCAGTGCTAGGGGTCAGATGAACACTGAAGCTTTCTTT.